The subject of this entry is one TCR beta chain. The assay was immunoSEQ multiplex PCR, and TCRdb's table has in-frame clones only and misses some. This table holds 85,000 to 120,000 clones, roughly 92% found once. The CDR3 extends over 14 amino acids. CDR1 SEHNR and CDR2 FQNEAQ come from the germline V gene (reference sequence). V trimming: 4 bases; J trimming: 5 bases; junction bases outside the gene matches: 1. The data originate from a study of blood T cell repertoires in COVID-19. This receptor was taken from a woman aged 50 to 65 with COVID-19, enrolled during active disease. The source material was peripheral blood. The chain joins TRBV7-9 to TRBJ2-2, with 10 bases identical to TRBD1. The CDR3 sequence: CASSSGQGTGELFF. The CDR3 DNA reads TGTGCCAGCAGCTCGGGACAGGGGACCGGGGAGCTGTTTTTT.